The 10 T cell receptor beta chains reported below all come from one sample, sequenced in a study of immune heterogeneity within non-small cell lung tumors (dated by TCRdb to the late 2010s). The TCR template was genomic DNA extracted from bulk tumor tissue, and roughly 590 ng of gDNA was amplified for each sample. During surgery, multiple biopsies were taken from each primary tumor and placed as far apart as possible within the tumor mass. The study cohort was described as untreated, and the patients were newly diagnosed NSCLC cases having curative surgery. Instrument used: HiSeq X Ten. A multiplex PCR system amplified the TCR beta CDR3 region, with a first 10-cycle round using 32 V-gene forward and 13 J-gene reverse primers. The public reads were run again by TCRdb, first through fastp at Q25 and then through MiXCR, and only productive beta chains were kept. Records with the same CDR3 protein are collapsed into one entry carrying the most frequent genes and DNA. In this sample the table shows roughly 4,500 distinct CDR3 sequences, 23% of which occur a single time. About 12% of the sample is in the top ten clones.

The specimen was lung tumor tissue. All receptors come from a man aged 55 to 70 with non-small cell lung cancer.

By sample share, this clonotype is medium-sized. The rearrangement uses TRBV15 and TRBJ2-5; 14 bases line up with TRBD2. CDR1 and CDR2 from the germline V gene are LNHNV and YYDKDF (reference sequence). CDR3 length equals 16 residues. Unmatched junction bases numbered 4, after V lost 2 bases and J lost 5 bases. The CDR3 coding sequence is TGTGCCACCAGCAGACCTCGGACTAGCGGGAGGGAGACCCAGTACTTC. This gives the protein CATSRPRTSGRETQYF.

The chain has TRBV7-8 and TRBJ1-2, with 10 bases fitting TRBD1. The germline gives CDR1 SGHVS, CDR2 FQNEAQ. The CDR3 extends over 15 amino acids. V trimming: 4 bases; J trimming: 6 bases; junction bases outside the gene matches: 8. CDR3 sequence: CASSSGQGGTNGYTF. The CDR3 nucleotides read TGTGCCAGCAGCTCCGGACAGGGGGGGACTAATGGCTACACCTTC.

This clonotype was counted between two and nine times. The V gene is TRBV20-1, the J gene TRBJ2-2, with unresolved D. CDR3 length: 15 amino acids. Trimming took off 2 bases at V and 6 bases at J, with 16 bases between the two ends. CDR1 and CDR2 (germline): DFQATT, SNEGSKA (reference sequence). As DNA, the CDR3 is TGCAGTGCTAGAAATTGGGAAAATCGCGCCGGGGAGCTGTTTTTT. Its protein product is CSARNWENRAGELFF.

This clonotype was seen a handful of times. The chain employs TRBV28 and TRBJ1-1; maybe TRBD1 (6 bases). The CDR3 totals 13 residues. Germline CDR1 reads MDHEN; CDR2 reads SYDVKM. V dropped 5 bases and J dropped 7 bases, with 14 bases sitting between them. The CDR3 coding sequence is TGTGCCAGCAGTGCCACGGACAGAATTGAAGCTTTCTTT. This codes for CASSATDRIEAFF.

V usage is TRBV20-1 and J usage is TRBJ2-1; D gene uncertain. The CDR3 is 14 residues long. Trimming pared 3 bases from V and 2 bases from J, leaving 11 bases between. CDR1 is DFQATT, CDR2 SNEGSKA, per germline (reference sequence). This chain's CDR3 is CSASTGLTYNEQFF. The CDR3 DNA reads TGCAGTGCTAGTACGGGCTTAACCTACAATGAGCAGTTCTTC.

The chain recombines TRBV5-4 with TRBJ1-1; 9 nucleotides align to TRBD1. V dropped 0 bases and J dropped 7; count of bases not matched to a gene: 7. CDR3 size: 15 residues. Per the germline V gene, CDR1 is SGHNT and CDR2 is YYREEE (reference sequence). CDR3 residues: CASSLAGQGQGEAFF. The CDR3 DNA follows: TGTGCCAGCAGCTTGGCTGGACAGGGGCAGGGTGAAGCTTTCTTT.

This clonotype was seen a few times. For the CDR3, the DNA is TGTGCCACCAGCCCTTATCAGGGGAACACCGGGGAGCTGTTTTTT. This codes for CATSPYQGNTGELFF. V and J are TRBV15 and TRBJ2-2; TRBD1 might be the D (5 bases). CDR1 is LNHNV, CDR2 YYDKDF, per germline (reference sequence). V was shortened by 5 bases and J by 1 base, with 11 bases between the two germline ends. The CDR3 is 15 amino acids.

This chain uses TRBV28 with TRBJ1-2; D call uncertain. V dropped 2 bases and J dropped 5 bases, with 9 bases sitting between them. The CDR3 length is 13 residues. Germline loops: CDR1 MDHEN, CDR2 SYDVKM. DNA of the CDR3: TGTGCCAGCAGTTTAACCGGGCTATATGGCTACACCTTC. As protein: CASSLTGLYGYTF.

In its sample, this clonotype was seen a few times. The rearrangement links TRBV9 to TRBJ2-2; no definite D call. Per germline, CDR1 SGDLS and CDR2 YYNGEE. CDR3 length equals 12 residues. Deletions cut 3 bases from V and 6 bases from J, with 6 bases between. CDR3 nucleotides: TGTGCCAGCAGCGAATTCCCCGGGGAGCTGTTTTTT. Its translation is CASSEFPGELFF.

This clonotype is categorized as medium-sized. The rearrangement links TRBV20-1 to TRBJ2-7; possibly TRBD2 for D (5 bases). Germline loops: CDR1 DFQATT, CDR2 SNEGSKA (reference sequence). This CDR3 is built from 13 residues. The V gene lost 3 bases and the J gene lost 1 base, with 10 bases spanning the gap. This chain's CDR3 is CSASGPGSYEQYF. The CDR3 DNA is TGCAGTGCTAGTGGGCCGGGGTCCTACGAGCAGTACTTC.